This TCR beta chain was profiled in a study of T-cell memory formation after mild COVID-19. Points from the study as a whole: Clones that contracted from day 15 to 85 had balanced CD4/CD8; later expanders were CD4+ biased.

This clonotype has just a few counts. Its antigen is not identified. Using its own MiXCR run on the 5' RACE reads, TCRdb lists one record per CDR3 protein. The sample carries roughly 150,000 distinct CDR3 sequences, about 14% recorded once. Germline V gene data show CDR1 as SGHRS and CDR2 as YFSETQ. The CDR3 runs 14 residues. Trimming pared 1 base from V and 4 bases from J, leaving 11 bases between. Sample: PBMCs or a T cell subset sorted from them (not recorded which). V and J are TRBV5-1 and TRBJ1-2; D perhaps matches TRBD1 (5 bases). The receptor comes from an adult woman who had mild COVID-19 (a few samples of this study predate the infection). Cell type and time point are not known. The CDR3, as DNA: TGCGCCAGCAGCTTGACAGGAGGGAGCTATGGCTACACCTTC. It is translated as CASSLTGGSYGYTF.